This T cell receptor (beta chain) derives from a study of post-analysis software for immune sequencing data (dated by TCRdb to the mid-2010s). As for the study more broadly: The recorded disease courses included relapsing-remitting, secondary progressive and progressive-relapsing multiple sclerosis, and some patients had no subtype annotation. The patient repertoires were set against 10 to 11 previously published healthy control repertoires from donors whose ages ranged from roughly 6 to 27 years. A subset of samples was prepared in parallel using single-end sample barcoding, then pooled and co-amplified after Illumina adapter ligation. The full study reports these points: Significantly higher frequencies in patients than in controls were found for a handful of TRBV segments, including TRBV5-6, TRBV5-1 and TRBV20-1. The multiple sclerosis patient group was slightly younger than the control group. Significantly lower normalized Chao1 diversity was found in multiple sclerosis patients than in controls, suggesting substantial peripheral T-cell clonal expansion. Strong co-clustering of samples prepared in the same batch was shown by direct clustering with F measure, prompting a batch-effect correction.

TCR beta repertoires were profiled from peripheral blood of about a dozen young patients with multiple sclerosis to demonstrate the VDJtools post-analysis software. The multiple sclerosis patients were children and adolescents ranging in age from roughly 6 to 15 years. Worth noting for this clonotype: Its target antigen remains unknown. Within one base of it there is no much larger clone, and no base qualities were kept.

The protocol used for the library was PCR. TCRdb lists the instrument as Illumina HiSeq 2500. To reduce PCR and sequencing biases, unique molecular identifiers were incorporated into the TCR beta cDNA libraries. Every 1 to 10 million input T cells yielded approximately 500,000 cDNA molecules, meaning each molecule approximated one T cell. Patient libraries were prepared and sequenced with the same protocol used for the earlier healthy control dataset. Within a given batch, samples were prepared together, multiplexed and sequenced on the same HiSeq lane. Per the original workflow: Raw barcoded reads were processed with MIGEC, discarding single-read molecular identifier groups before consensus assembly and CDR3 extraction. Clonotype tables were post-analysed with VDJtools, and diversity was normalized by down-sampling all datasets to the smallest sample size. In repertoire overlap clustering, CDR3 amino acid sequences, but not nucleotide sequences, were matched to correct batch-related cross-sample contamination. TCRdb reprocessing: public reads trimmed at Q25 with fastp, clones called with MiXCR, in-frame beta chains kept. Entries are consolidated by CDR3 protein sequence, retaining the most common genes and DNA. The V and J calls and clone size are TCRdb's, not the authors'. Here the sample has 350,000 to 500,000 distinct CDR3 sequences; roughly 40% occur a single time. The ten largest clonotypes hold less than 10% of the sample.

Between the V and J ends, shortened by 6 bases and 8 bases respectively, the junction contains 20 bases. Based on the germline V gene, the CDR1 and CDR2 sequences are SGHTA and FQGNSA. From the cysteine up to the phenylalanine, the CDR3 has a length of 15 residues. CDR3 DNA only is kept here, 45 bases in frame from base 1. The chain joins TRBV7-2 to TRBJ2-1, with an unclear D gene assignment. The receptor was derived from a girl aged 2-10 years with multiple sclerosis. What was sequenced was blood. The DNA sequence reads TGTGCCAGCAGTCCCGAAAGAGTACCCTTGGATGAGCAGTTCTTC. It codes for CASSPERVPLDEQFF.